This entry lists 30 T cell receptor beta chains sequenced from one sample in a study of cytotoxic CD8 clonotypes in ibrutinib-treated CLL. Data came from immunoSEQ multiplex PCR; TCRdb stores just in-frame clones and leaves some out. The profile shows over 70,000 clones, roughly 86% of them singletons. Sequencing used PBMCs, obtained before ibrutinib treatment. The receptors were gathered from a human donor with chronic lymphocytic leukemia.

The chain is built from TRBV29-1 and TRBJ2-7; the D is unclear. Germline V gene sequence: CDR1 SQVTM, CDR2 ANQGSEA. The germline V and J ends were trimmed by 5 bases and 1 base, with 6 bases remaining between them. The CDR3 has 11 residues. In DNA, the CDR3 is TGCAGCGTTTGGGGATCCTACGAGCAGTACTTC. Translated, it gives CSVWGSYEQYF.

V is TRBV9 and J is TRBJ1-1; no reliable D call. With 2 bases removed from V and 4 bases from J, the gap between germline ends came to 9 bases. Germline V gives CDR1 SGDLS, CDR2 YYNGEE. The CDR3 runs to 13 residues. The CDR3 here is CASSVDLGTEAFF. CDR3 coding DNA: TGTGCCAGCAGCGTTGACTTGGGCACTGAAGCTTTCTTT. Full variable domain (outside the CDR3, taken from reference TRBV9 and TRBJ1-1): DSGVTQTPKHLITATGQRVTLRCSPRSGDLSVYWYQQSLDQGLQFLIQYYNGEERAKGNILERFSAQQFPDLHSELNLSSLELGDSALYFCASSVDLGTEAFFGQGTRLTVV.

For the CDR3, the DNA is TGTGCCAGCAGGGAGACAATCACAGATACGCAGTATTTT. Its protein product is CASRETITDTQYF. V and J are TRBV6-1 and TRBJ2-3; D not resolved. Deletions cut 6 bases from V and 2 bases from J, with 9 bases between. Germline-derived CDR1 and CDR2 are MNHNS and SASEGT. This CDR3 spans 13 amino acids.

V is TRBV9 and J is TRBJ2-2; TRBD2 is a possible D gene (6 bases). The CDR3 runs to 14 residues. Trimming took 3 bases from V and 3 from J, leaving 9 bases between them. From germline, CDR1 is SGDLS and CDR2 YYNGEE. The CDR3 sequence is CASSAGTYTGELFF. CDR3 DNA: TGTGCCAGCAGCGCCGGGACTTACACCGGGGAGCTGTTTTTT.

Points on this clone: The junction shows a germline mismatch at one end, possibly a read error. The CDR3: CASRQDRYRDGGYTF. The CDR3 nucleotides read TGCGCCAGCAGACAAGATCGATACAGGGATGGAGGCTACACCTTC. The chain has TRBV4-3 and TRBJ1-2; maybe TRBD1 (6 bases). The CDR3 length is 15 residues. Germline values: CDR1 LGHNA, CDR2 YSLEER.

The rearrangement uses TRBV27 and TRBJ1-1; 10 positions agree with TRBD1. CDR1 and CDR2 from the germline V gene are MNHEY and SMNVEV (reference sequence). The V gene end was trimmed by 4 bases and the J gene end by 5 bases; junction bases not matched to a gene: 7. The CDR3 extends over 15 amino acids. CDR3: CASSSPGQGETEAFF. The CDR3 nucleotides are TGTGCCAGCAGTTCCCCTGGACAGGGGGAGACTGAAGCTTTCTTT.

The CDR3 DNA reads TGTGCCAGCAGGCCAGTGACTAGCGGGTCCACTCGGCAGTACTTC. Translation: CASRPVTSGSTRQYF. The rearrangement joins TRBV11-2 to TRBJ2-7, with 10 bases identical to TRBD2. The V gene's germline CDR1 is SGHAT and CDR2 FQNNGV. Trimming took 6 bases from V and 9 from J; bases not matched to a gene: 14. This CDR3 region has 15 residues.

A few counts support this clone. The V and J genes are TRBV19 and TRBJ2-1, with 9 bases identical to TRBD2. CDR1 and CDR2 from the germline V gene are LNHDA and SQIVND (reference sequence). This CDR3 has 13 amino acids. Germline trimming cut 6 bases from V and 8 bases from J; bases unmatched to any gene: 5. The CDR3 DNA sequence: TGTGCCAGTAGCGGACTAGCGCGGGATGAGCAGTTCTTC. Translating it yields CASSGLARDEQFF.

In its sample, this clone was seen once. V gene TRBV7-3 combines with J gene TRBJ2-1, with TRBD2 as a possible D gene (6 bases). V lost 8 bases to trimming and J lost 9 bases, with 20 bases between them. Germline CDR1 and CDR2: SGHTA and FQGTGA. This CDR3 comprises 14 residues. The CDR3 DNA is TGTGCCAGCCAGGCGGGACGCAATGACGGTGAGCAGTTCTTC. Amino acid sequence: CASQAGRNDGEQFF.

CDR3 bases: TGTGCCAGCAGCCTGACTAGCGCGGGACGACACTACAATGAGCAGTTCTTC. It encodes CASSLTSAGRHYNEQFF. The chain uses TRBV27 and TRBJ2-1; the match to TRBD2 covers 8 bases. Trimming took 6 bases from V and 3 from J; bases not matched to a gene: 13. Germline V gives CDR1 MNHEY, CDR2 SMNVEV (reference sequence). This CDR3 contains 17 residues.

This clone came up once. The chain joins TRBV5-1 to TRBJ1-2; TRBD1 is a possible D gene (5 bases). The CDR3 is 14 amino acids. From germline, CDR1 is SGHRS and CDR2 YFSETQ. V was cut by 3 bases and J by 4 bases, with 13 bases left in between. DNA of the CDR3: TGCGCCAGCAGCTCGTCGGGGGAGGCCTATGGCTACACCTTC. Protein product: CASSSSGEAYGYTF.

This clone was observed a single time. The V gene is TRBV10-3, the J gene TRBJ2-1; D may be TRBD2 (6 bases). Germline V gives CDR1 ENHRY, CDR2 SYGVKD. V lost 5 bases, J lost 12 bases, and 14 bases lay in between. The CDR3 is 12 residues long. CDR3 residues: CAISKLAIRQFF. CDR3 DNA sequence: TGTGCCATCAGTAAACTAGCAATCCGGCAGTTCTTC.

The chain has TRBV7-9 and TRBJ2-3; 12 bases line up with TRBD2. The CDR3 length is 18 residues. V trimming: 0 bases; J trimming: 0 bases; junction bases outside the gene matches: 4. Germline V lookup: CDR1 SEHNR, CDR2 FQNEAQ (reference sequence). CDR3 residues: CASSLAVTSGGSTDTQYF. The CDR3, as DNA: TGTGCCAGCAGCTTAGCAGTGACTAGCGGGGGAAGCACAGATACGCAGTATTTT.

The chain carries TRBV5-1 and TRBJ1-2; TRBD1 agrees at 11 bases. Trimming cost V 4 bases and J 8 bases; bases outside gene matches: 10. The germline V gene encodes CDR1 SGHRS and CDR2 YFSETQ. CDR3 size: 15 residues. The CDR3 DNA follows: TGCGCCAGCAGCCCGGACAGGGGGCCGTTTCTAGGCTACACCTTC. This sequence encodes CASSPDRGPFLGYTF.

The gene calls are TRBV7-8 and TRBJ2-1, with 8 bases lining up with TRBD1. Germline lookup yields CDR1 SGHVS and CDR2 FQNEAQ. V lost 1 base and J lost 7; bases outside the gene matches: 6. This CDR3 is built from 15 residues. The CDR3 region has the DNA TGTGCCAGCAGCTTAGGGGGCAGGGGGCCTAATGAGCAGTTCTTC. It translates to CASSLGGRGPNEQFF.

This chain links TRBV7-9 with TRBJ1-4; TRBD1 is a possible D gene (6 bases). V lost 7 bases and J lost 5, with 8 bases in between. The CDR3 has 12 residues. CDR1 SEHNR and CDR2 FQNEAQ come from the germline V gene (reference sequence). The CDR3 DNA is TGTGCCAGCACAACAGGGAATGAAAAACTGTTTTTT. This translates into CASTTGNEKLFF.

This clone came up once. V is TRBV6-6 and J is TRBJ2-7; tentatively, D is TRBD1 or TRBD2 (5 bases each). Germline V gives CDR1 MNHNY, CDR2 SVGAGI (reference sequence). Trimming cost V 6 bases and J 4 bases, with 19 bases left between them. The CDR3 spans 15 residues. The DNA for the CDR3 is TGTGCCAGCAGGGGTGATGTTTGGGGGTCGTACGAGCAGTACTTC. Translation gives CASRGDVWGSYEQYF.

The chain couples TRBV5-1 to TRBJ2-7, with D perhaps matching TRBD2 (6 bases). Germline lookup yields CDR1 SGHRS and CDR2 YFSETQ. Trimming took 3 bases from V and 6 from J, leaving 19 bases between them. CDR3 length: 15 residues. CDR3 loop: CASSYPGVGVGEQYF. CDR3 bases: TGCGCCAGCAGCTATCCGGGGGTGGGTGTGGGCGAGCAGTACTTC.

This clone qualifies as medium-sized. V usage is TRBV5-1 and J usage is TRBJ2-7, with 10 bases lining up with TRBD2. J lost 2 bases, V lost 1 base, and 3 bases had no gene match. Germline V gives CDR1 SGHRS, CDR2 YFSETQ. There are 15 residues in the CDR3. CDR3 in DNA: TGCGCCAGCAGCTTGAAGCTAGCGGGAGCCTACGAGCAGTACTTC. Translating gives CASSLKLAGAYEQYF.

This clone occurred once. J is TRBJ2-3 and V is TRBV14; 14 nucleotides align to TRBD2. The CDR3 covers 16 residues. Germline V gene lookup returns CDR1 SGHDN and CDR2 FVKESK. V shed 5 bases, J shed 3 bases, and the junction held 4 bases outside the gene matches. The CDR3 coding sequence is TGTGCCAGCAGCAGGCGACTAGCGGGAGGGACAGATACGCAGTATTTT. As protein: CASSRRLAGGTDTQYF. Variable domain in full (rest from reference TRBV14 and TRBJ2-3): EAGVTQFPSHSVIEKGQTVTLRCDPISGHDNLYWYRRVMGKEIKFLLHFVKESKQDESGMPNNRFLAERTGGTYSTLKVQPAELEDSGVYFCASSRRLAGGTDTQYFGPGTRLTVL.

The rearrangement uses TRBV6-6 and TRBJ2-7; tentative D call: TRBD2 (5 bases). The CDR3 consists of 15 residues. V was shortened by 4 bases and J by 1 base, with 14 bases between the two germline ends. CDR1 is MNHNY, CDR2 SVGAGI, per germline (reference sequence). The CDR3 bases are TGTGCCAGCAGTTCCCCGGACTTCAGGTCCTACGAGCAGTACTTC. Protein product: CASSSPDFRSYEQYF.

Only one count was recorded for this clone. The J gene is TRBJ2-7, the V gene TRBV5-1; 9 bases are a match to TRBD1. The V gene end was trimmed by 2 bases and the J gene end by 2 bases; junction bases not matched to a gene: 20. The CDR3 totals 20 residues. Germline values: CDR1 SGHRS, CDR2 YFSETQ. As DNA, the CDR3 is TGCGCCAGCAGCTTTATTCTTCGCGGGCCGGGACAGGGTAGCGCCTACGAGCAGTACTTC. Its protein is CASSFILRGPGQGSAYEQYF.

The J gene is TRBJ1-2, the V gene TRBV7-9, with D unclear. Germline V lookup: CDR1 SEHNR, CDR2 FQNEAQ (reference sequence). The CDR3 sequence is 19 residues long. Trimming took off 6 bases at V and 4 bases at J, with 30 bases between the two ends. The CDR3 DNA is TGTGCCAGCAGTCCTGCCCCATCTTGGTTCCCCGAGGGTAGCTATGGCTACACCTTC. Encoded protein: CASSPAPSWFPEGSYGYTF.

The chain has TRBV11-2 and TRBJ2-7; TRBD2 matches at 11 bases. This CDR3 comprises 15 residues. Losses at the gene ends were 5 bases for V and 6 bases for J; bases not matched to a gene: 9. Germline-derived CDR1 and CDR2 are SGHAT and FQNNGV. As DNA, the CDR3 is TGTGCCAGCAGCCCAGGGACTAGCGGATTTAGCGAGCAGTACTTC. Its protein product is CASSPGTSGFSEQYF.

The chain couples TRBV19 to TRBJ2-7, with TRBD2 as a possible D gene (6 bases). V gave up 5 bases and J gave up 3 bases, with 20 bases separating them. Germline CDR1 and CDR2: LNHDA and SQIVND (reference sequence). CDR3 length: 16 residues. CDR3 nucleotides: TGTGCCAGTAGTCTTCTCGGGACTTCTAGATTCTACGAGCAGTACTTC. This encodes CASSLLGTSRFYEQYF.

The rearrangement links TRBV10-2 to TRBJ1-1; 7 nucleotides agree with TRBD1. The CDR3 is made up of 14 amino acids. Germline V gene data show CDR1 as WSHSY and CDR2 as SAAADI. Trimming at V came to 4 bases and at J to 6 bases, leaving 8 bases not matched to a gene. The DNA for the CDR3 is TGCGCCAGCAGTGGCAGGGGGGGGTTAGCTGAAGCTTTCTTT. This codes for CASSGRGGLAEAFF.

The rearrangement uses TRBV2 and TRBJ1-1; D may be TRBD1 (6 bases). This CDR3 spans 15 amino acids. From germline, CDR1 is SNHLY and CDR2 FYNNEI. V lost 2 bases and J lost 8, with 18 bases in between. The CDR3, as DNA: TGTGCCAGCAGTGAATCTGAAGACAGGCTCGGGGAAGCTTTCTTT. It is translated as CASSESEDRLGEAFF.

CDR3 coding DNA: TGTGCCAGCAGCTTACCACGCTACGAGCAGTACTTC. It specifies CASSLPRYEQYF. The chain is built from TRBV7-6 and TRBJ2-7; D call uncertain. Trimming removed 2 bases at V and 3 bases at J, with 5 bases between. CDR1 and CDR2 from the germline V gene are SGHVS and FNYEAQ. This CDR3 spans 12 amino acids.

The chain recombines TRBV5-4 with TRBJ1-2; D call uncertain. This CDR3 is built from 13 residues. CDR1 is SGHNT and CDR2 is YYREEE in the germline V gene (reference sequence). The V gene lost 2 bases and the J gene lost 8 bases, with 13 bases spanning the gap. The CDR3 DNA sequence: TGTGCCAGCAGCTTAGGGAACGAGGAGGGCTACACCTTC. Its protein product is CASSLGNEEGYTF.

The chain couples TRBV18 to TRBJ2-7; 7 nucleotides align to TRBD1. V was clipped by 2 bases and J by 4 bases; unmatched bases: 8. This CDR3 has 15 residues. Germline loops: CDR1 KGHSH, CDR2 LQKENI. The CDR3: CASSPEGGSYYEQYF. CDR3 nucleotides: TGTGCCAGCTCACCAGAAGGGGGCTCTTATTACGAGCAGTACTTC. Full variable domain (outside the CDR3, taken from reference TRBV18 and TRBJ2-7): NAGVMQNPRHLVRRRGQEARLRCSPMKGHSHVYWYRQLPEEGLKFMVYLQKENIIDESGMPKERFSAEFPKEGPSILRIQQVVRGDSAAYFCASSPEGGSYYEQYFGPGTRLTVT.